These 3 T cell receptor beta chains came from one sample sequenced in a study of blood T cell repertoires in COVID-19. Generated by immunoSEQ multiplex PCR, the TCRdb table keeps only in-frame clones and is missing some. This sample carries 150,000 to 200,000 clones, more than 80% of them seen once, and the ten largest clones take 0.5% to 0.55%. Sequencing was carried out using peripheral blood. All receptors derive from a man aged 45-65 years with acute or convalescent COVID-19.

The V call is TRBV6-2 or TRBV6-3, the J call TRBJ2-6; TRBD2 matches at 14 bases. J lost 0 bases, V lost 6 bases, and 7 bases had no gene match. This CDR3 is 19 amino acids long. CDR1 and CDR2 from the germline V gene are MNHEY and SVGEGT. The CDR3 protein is CASSLPGLAGVSGANVLTF. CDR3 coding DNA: TGTGCCAGCAGCTTACCGGGACTAGCGGGAGTCTCTGGGGCCAACGTCCTGACTTTC.

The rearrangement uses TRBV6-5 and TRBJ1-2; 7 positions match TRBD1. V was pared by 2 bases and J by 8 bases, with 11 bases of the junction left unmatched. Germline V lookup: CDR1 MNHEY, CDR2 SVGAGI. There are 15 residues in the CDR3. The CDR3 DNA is TGTGCCAGCAGTTACACCTTCCGACAGGGTGGGGGCTACACCTTC. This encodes CASSYTFRQGGGYTF.

The CDR3 loop reads CASSELGDGNTIYF. The CDR3 DNA is TGTGCCAGCAGTGAACTAGGGGATGGAAACACCATATATTTT. The J gene is TRBJ1-3, the V gene TRBV6-1, with D maybe TRBD1 (5 bases). V lost 2 bases and J lost 3, with 8 bases in between. The germline CDR1 and CDR2 sequences are MNHNS and SASEGT. The CDR3 is made up of 14 amino acids.